This TCR beta chain was captured in a study of T cells in Graves' hyperthyroidism and ophthalmopathy. Study in general: At initial diagnosis, before any treatment had begun, peripheral blood was obtained.

Amplified TCR beta CDR3 regions derived from RNA transcripts. A first-round RT-PCR of the TCR CDR3 used the HTBI primer set. TCRdb reanalysed the multiplex PCR reads using MiXCR and keeps one entry per CDR3 protein. This sample has over 700,000 distinct CDR3 sequences, with over 15% found just once. Findings and caveats of the study: A model built on 13 V-J features separated ophthalmopathy from stable hyperthyroidism.

There are many counts of this clonotype. Its antigen is currently unknown. Patients aged 18 to 65 with hyperthyroidism were newly diagnosed, with duration under 2 months. PBMCs were sourced from more than 9 ml fresh peripheral blood. This TCR came from a woman in her 50s with Graves' hyperthyroidism that later progressed to Graves' ophthalmopathy. Sequencing input: blood.

The DNA for the CDR3 is TGCGCCAGCAGCCATGGATATAATGAAAAACTGTTTTTT. This sequence encodes CASSHGYNEKLFF. The chain links TRBV5-1 to TRBJ1-4, with D unresolved. The length of the CDR3 is 13 residues. Per the germline V gene, CDR1 is SGHRS and CDR2 is YFSETQ. Trimming removed 4 bases at V and 4 bases at J, with 8 bases between.